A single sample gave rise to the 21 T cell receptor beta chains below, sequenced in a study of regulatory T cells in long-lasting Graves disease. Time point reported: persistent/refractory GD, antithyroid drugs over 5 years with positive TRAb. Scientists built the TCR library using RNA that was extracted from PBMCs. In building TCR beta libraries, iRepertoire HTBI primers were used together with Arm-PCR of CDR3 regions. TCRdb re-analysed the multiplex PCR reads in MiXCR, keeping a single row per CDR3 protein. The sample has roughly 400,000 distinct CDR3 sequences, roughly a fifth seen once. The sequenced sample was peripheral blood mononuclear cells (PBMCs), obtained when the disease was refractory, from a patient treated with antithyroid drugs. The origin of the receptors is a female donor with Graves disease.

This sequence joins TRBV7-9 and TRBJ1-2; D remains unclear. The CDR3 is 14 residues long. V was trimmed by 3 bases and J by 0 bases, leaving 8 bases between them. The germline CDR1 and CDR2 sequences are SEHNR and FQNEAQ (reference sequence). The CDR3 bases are TGTGCCAGCAGCTTGGAAGGGTCTAACTATGGCTACACCTTC. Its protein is CASSLEGSNYGYTF.

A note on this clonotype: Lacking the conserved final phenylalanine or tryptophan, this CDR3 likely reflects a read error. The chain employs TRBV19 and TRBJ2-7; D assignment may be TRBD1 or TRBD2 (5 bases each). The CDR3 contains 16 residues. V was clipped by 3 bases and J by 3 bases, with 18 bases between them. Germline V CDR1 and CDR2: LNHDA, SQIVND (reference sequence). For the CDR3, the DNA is TGTGCCAGTAGTATGAGAGGGGAAGGGAAAGACTACGAGCAGTACCTC. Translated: CASSMRGEGKDYEQYL.

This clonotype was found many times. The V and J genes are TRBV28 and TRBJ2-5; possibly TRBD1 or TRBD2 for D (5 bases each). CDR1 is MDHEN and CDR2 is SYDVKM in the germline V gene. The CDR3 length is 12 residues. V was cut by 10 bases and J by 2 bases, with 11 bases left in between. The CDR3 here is CATGRTQETQYF. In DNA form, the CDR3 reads TGTGCCACGGGGCGGACACAAGAGACCCAGTACTTC. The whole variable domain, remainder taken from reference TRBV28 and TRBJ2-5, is DVKVTQSSRYLVKRTGEKVFLECVQDMDHENMFWYRQDPGLGLRLIYFSYDVKMKEKGDIPEGYSVSREKKERFSLILESASTNQTSMYLCATGRTQETQYFGPGTRLLVL.

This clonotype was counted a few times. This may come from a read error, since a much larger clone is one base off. The CDR3 sequence is CASSLVVGFVDGEGNYGYTF. The CDR3 DNA sequence: TGTGCCAGCAGCTTAGTAGTAGGGTTCGTCGACGGGGAAGGGAACTATGGCTACACCTTC. The V gene is TRBV11-2, the J gene TRBJ1-2; no clear D gene. Trimming shortened V by 1 base and J by 2 bases, and 26 bases separated the two germline ends. This CDR3 has 20 residues. Per germline, CDR1 SGHAT and CDR2 FQNNGV.

The CDR3 sequence is CAISESGLPYEQYF. The DNA of the CDR3 is TGTGCCATCAGTGAGTCGGGACTACCCTACGAGCAGTACTTC. The chain is built from TRBV10-3 and TRBJ2-7; 7 positions match TRBD2. This CDR3 contains 14 residues. V trimming: 0 bases; J trimming: 2 bases; junction bases outside the gene matches: 1. Germline V CDR1 and CDR2: ENHRY, SYGVKD.

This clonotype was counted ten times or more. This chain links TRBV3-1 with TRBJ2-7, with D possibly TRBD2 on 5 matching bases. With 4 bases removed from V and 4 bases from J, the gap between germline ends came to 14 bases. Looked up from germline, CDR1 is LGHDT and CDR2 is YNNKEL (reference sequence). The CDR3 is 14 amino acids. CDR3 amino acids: CASSLRAYGYEQYF. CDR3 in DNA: TGTGCCAGCAGCCTGCGGGCTTACGGTTACGAGCAGTACTTC.

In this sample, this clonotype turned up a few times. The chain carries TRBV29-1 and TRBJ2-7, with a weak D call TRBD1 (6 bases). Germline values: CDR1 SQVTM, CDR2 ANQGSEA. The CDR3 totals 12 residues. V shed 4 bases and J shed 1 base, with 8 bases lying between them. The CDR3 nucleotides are TGCAGCGTTGGGGGGCAGTCCTACGAGCAGTACTTC. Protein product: CSVGGQSYEQYF.

The CDR3 sequence is CASSPDRGGEGETQYF. CDR3 bases: TGTGCCAGCAGCCCGGACAGGGGGGGAGAAGGAGAGACCCAGTACTTC. The chain recombines TRBV11-2 with TRBJ2-5, with TRBD1 identical over 10 bases. Germline V lookup: CDR1 SGHAT, CDR2 FQNNGV. Unmatched junction bases numbered 10, after V lost 5 bases and J lost 4 bases. This CDR3 spans 16 amino acids. The complete variable domain, with remaining parts taken from reference TRBV11-2 and TRBJ2-5, reads EAGVAQSPRYKIIEKRQSVAFWCNPISGHATLYWYQQILGQGPKLLIQFQNNGVVDDSQLPKDRFSAERLKGVDSTLKIQPAKLEDSAVYLCASSPDRGGEGETQYFGPGTRLLVL.

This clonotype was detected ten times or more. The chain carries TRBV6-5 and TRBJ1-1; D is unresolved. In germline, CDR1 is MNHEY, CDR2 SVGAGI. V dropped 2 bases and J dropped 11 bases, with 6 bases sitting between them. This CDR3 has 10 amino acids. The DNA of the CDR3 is TGTGCCAGCAGTTACGACACGGCTTTCTTT. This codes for CASSYDTAFF.

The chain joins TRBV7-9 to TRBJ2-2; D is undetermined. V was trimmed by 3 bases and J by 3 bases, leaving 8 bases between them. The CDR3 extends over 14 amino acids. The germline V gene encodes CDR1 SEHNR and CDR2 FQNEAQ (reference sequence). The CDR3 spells CASSFYGDTGELFF. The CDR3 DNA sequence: TGTGCCAGCAGCTTCTACGGCGACACCGGGGAGCTGTTTTTT.

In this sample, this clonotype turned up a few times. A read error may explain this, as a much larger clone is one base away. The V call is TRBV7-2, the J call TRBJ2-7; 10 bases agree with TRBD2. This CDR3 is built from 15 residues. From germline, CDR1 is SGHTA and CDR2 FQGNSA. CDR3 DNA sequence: TGTGCCAGCCGAGAATCTAGCGGGAGTACCTACGAGCAGTGCTTC. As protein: CASRESSGSTYEQCF.

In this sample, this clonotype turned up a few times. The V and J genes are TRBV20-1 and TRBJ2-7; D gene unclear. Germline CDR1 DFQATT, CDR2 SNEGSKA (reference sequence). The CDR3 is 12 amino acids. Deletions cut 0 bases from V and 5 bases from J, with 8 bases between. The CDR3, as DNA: TGCAGTGCTAGAGATAGGCGAGACGAGCAGTACTTC. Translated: CSARDRRDEQYF.

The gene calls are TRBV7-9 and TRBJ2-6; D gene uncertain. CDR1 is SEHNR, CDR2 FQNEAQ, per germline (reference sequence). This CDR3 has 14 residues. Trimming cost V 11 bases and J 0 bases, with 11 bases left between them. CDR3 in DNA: TGTGCCGGGGAATGGGCCTCTGGGGCCAACGTCCTGACTTTC. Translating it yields CAGEWASGANVLTF.

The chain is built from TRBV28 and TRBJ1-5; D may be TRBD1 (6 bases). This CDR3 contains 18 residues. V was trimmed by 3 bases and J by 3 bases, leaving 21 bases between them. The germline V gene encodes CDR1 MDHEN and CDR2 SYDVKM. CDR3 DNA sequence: TGTGCCAGCAGTTTGCCTCGGGGGGGGCCCTATTCCAATCAGCCCCAGCATTTT. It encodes CASSLPRGGPYSNQPQHF.

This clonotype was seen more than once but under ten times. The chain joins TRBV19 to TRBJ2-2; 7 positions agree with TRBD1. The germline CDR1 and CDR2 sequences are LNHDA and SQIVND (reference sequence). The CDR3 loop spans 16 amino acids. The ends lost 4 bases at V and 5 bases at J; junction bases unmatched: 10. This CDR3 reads CASSRSWAGGTGELFF. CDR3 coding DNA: TGTGCCAGTAGTAGGTCCTGGGCAGGGGGAACCGGGGAGCTGTTTTTT. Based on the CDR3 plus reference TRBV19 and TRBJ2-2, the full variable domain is DGGITQSPKYLFRKEGQNVTLSCEQNLNHDAMYWYRQDPGQGLRLIYYSQIVNDFQKGDIAEGYSVSREKKESFPLTVTSAQKNPTAFYLCASSRSWAGGTGELFFGEGSRLTVL.

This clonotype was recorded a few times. CDR3: CSARAPGFNVGNTIYF. Written as DNA, the CDR3 is TGCAGTGCTAGAGCACCAGGTTTCAATGTTGGAAACACCATATATTTT. The rearrangement links TRBV20-1 to TRBJ1-3; no reliable D call. Trimming took off 1 base at V and 3 bases at J, with 16 bases between the two ends. Germline CDR1 and CDR2: DFQATT and SNEGSKA (reference sequence). CDR3 size: 16 residues.

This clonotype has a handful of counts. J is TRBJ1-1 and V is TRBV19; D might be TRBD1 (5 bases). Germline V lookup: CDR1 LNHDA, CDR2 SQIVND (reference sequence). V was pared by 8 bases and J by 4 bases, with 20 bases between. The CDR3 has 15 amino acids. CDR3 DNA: TGTGCCAGTCAAGTGGGGGTAGCCCGAGGCACTGAAGCTTTCTTT. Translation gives CASQVGVARGTEAFF.

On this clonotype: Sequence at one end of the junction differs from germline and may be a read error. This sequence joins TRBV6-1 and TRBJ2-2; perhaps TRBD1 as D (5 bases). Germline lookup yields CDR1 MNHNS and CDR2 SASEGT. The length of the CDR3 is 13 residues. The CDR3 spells CVSKGDGTGELFF. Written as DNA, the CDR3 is TGTGTCAGCAAAGGGGATGGCACCGGGGAGCTGTTTTTT.

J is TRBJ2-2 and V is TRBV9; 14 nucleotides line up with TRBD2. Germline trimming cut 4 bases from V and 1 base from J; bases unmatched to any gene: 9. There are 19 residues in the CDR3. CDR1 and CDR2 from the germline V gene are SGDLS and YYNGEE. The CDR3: CASSKGTSGSAVNTGELFF. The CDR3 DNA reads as TGTGCCAGCAGCAAGGGGACTAGCGGGAGTGCGGTGAACACCGGGGAGCTGTTTTTT.

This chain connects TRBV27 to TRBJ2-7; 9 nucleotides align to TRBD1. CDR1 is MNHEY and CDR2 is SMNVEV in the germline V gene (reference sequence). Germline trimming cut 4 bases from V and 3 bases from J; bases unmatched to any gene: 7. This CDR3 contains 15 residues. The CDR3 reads CASSWAGTGFYEQYF. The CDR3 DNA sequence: TGTGCCAGCAGTTGGGCCGGGACAGGGTTCTACGAGCAGTACTTC.

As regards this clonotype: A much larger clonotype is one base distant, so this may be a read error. CDR3 bases: TGTGCCAGCAACCAAGATCTGGGAGGCTACACCTTC. Translated, it gives CASNQDLGGYTF. The chain is built from TRBV3-1 and TRBJ1-2, with unresolved D. CDR3 length: 12 residues. From germline, CDR1 is LGHDT and CDR2 YNNKEL (reference sequence).